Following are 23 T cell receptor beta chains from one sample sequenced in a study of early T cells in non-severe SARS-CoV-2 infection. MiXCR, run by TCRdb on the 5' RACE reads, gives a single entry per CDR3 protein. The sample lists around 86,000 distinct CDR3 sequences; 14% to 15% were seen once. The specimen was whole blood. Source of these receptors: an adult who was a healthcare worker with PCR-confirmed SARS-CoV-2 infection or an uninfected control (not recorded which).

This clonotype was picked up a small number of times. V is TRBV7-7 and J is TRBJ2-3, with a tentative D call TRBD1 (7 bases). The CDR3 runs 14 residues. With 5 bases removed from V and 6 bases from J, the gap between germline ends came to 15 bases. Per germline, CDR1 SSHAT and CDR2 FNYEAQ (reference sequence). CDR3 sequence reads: CASSLEGAADTQYF. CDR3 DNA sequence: TGTGCCAGCAGCCTGGAGGGGGCCGCGGATACGCAGTATTTT.

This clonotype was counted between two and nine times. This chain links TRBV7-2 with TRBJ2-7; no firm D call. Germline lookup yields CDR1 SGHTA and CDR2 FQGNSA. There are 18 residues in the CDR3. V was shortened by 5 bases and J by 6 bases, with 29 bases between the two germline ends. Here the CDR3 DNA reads TGTGCCAGCAGCCCGACGGGCAATTCGGCTCCGTTGGTGGGCGAGCAGTACGTC. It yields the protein CASSPTGNSAPLVGEQYV.

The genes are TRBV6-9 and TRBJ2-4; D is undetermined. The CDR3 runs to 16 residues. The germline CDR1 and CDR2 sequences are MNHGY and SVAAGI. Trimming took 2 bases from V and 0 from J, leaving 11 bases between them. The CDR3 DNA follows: TGTGCCAGCAGTTATAGCTACACCTTAGCCAAAAACATTCAGTACTTC. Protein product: CASSYSYTLAKNIQYF.

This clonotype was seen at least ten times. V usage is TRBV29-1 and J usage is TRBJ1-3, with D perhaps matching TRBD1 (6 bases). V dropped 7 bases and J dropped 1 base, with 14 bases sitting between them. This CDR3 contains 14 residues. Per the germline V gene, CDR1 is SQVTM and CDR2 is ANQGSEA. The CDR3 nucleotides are TGCAGCGCCTACCAGGGGCCTTCTGGAAACACCATATATTTT. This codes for CSAYQGPSGNTIYF.

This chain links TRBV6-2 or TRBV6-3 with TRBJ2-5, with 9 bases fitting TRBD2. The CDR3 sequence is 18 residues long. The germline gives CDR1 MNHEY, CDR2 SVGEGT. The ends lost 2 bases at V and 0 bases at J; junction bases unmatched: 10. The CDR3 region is CASSYTRLAGRNQETQYF. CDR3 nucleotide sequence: TGTGCCAGCAGTTACACTAGGCTAGCGGGGCGAAACCAAGAGACCCAGTACTTC.

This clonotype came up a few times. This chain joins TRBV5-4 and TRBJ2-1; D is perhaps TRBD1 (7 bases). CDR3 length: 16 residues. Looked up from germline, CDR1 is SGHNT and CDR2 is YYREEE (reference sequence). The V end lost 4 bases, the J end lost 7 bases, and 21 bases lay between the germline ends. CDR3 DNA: TGTGCCAGCAGCCCACTCAACGGGGCAGGGGGGAATGAGCAGTTCTTC. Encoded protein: CASSPLNGAGGNEQFF.

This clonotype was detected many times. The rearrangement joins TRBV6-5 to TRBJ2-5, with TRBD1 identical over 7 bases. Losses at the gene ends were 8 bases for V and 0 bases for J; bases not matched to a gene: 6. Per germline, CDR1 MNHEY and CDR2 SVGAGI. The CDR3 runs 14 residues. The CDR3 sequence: CASSGQPHQETQYF. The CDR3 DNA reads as TGTGCCAGCTCGGGACAGCCGCACCAAGAGACCCAGTACTTC.

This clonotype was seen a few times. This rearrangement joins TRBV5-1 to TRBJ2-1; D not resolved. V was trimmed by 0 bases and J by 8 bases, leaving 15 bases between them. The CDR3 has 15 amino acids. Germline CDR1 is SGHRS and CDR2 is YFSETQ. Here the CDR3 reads CASSLAADALHEQFF. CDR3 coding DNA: TGCGCCAGCAGCTTGGCGGCGGACGCTCTTCATGAGCAGTTCTTC.

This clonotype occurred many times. The CDR3, as DNA: TGCGCCAGCAGCTTGCAGGGCGGCGGCACTGAAGCTTTCTTT. Translating gives CASSLQGGGTEAFF. The chain recombines TRBV5-1 with TRBJ1-1; TRBD1 is a possible D gene (5 bases). This CDR3 comprises 14 residues. Trimming took off 1 base at V and 4 bases at J, with 11 bases between the two ends. Looked up from germline, CDR1 is SGHRS and CDR2 is YFSETQ.

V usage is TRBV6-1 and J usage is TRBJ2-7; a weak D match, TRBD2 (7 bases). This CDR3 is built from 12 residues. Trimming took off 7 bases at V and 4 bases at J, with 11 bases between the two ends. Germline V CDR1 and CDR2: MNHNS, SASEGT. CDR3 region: CASMGGAYEQYV. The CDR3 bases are TGTGCCAGCATGGGGGGGGCGTACGAGCAGTACGTC.

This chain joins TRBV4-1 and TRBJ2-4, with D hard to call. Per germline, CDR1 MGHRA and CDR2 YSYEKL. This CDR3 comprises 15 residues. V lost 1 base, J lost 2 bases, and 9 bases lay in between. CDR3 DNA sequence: TGCGCCAGCAGCCAAGTCGGACGGACCAAAAACATTCAGTACTTC. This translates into CASSQVGRTKNIQYF.

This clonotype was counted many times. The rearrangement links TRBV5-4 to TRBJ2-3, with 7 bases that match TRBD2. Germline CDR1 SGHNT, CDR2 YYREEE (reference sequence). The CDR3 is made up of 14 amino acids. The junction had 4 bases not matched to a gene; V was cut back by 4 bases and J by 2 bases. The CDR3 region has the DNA TGTGCCAGCAGCCGTGGGGGGGACACAGATACGCAGTATTTT. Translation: CASSRGGDTDTQYF.

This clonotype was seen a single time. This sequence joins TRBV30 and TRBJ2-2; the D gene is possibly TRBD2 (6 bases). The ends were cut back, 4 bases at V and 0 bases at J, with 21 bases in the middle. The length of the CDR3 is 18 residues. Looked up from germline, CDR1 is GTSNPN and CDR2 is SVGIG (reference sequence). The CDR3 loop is CAWIGGVKLTANTGELFF. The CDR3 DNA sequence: TGTGCCTGGATCGGGGGAGTAAAGCTTACCGCGAACACCGGGGAGCTGTTTTTT.

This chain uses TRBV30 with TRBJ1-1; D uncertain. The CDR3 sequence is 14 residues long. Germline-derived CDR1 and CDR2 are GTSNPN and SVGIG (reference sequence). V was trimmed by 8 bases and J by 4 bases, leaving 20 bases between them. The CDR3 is CAGIEDGLGTEAFF. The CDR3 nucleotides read TGTGCCGGTATTGAAGACGGATTGGGCACTGAAGCTTTCTTT.

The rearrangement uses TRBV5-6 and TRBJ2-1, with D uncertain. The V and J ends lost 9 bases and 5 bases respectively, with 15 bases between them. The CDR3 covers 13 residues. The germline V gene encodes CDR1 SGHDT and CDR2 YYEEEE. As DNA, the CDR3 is TGTGCCACCAACCTAAGGAGCCACAATGAGCAGTTCTTC. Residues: CATNLRSHNEQFF.

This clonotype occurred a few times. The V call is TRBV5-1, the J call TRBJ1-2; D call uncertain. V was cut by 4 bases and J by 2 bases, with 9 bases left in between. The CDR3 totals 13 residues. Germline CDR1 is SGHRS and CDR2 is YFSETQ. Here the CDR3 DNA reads TGCGCCAGCAGCCCAACAGAAAACTATGGCTACACCTTC. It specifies CASSPTENYGYTF.

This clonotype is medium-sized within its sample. CDR3: CASSPSWGGSKTQYF. DNA of the CDR3: TGTGCCAGCAGCCCCAGCTGGGGGGGAAGTAAGACCCAGTACTTC. The V call is TRBV7-9, the J call TRBJ2-5; 7 bases are shared with TRBD2. This CDR3 is 15 amino acids long. The V and J ends lost 5 bases and 6 bases, in that order; junction bases with no gene match: 12. Germline V lookup: CDR1 SEHNR, CDR2 FQNEAQ (reference sequence).

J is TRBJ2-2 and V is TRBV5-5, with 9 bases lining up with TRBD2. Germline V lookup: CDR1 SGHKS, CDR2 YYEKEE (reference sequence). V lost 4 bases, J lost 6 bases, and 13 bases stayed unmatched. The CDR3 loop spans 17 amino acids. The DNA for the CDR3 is TGTGCCAGCAGCACCCGACTAGCGGATACACGATCCGGGGAGCTGTTTTTT. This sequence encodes CASSTRLADTRSGELFF.

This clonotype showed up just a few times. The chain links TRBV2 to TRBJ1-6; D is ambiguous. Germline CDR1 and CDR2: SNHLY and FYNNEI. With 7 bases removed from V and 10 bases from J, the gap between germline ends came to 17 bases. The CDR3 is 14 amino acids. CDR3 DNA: TGTGCCAGCACCTCCCTCTTTTCATCATCACCCCTCCACTTT. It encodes CASTSLFSSSPLHF.

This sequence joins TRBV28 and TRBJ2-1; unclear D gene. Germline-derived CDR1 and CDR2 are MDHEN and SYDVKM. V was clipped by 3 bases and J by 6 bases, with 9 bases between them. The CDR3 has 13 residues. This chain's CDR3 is CASSFQVGNEQFF. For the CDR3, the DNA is TGTGCCAGCAGTTTCCAGGTGGGCAATGAGCAGTTCTTC.

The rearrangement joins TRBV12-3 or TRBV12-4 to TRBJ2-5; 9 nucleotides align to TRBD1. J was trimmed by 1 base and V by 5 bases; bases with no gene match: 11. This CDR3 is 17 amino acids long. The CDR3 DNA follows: TGTGCCAGCAGTGACAAGATCGGGACAGGGATCCAAGAGACCCAGTACTTC. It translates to CASSDKIGTGIQETQYF.

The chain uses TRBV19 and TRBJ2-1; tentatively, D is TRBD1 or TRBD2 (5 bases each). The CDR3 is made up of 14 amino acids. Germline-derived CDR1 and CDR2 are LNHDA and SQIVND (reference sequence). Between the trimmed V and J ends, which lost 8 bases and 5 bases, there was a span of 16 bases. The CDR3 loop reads CASSSGALDNEQFF. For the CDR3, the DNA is TGTGCCAGTTCTTCCGGGGCTCTGGACAATGAGCAGTTCTTC.

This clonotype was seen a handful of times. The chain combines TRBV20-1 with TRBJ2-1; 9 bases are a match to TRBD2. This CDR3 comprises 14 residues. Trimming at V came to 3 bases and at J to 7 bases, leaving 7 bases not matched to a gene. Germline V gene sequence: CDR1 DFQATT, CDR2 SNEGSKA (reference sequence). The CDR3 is CSASSGGWKNEQFF. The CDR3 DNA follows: TGCAGTGCTAGTAGCGGGGGTTGGAAGAATGAGCAGTTCTTC.